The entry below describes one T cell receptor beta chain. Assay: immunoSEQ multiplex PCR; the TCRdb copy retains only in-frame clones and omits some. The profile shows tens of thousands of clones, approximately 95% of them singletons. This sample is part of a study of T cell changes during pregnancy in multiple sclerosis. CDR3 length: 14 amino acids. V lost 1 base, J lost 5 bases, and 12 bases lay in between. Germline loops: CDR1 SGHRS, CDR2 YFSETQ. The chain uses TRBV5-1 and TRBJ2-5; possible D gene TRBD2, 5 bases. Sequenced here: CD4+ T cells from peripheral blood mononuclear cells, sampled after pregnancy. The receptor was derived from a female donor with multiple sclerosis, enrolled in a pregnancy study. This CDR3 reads CASSLRAVGETQYF. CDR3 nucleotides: TGCGCCAGCAGCTTGCGAGCGGTGGGGGAGACCCAGTACTTC.